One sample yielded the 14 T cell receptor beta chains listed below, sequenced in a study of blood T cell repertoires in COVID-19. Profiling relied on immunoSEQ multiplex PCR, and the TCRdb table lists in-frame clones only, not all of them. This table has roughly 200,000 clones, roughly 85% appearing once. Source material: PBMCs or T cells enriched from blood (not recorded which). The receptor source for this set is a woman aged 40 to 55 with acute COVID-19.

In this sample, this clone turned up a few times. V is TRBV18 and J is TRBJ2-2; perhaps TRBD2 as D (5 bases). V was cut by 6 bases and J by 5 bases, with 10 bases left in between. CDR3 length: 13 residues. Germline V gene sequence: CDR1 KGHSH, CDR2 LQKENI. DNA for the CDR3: TGTGCCAGCTCGAATACGGGAACCGGGGAGCTGTTTTTT. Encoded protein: CASSNTGTGELFF.

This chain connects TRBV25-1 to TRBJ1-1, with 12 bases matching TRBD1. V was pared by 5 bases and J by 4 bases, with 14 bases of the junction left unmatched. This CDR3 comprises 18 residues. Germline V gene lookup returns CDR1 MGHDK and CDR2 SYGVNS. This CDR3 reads CASSKALTGTGGLTEAFF. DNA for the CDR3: TGTGCCAGCAGTAAAGCGCTCACCGGGACAGGGGGCCTCACTGAAGCTTTCTTT.

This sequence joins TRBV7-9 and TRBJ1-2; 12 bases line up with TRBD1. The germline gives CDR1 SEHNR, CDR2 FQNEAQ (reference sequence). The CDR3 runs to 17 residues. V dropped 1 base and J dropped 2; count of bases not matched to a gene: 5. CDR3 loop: CASSLGWGQGANYGYTF. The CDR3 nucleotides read TGTGCCAGCAGCTTAGGTTGGGGACAGGGGGCAAACTATGGCTACACCTTC.

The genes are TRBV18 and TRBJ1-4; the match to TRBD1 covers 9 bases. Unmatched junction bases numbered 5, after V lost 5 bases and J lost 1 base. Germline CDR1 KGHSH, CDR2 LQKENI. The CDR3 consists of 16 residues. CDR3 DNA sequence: TGTGCCAGCTCAACGGGGGACAGGGTAACTAATGAAAAACTGTTTTTT. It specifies CASSTGDRVTNEKLFF.

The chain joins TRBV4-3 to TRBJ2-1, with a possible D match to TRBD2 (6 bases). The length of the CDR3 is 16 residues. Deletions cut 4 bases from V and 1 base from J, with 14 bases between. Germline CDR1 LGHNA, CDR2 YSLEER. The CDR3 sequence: CASSLSRGRSYNEQFF. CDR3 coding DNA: TGCGCCAGCAGCCTATCGCGGGGTAGGTCCTACAATGAGCAGTTCTTC.

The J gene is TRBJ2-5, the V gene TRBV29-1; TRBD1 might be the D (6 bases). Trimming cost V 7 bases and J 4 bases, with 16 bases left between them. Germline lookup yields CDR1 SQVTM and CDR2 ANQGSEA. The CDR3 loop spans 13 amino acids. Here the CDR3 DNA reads TGCAGCGGCCGCCAGGGGCTGGGAGAGACCCAGTACTTC. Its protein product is CSGRQGLGETQYF.

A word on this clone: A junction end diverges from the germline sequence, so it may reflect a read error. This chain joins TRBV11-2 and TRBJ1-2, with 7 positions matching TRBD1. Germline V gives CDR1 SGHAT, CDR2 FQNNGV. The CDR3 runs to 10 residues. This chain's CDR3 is CASSKGQIFF. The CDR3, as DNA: TGTGCCAGCAGCAAGGGACAGATTTTCTTC.

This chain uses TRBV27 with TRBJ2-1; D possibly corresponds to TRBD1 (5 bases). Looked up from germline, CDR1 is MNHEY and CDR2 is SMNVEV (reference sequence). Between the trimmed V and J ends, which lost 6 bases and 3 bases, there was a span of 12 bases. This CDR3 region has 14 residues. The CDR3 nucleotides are TGTGCCAGCAGCCGGTTGGGGCTCTACAATGAGCAGTTCTTC. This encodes CASSRLGLYNEQFF.

Here the CDR3 DNA reads TGTGCCAGCAGCGTGGCAGGGGTTAACACTGAAGCTTTCTTT. Residues: CASSVAGVNTEAFF. The gene calls are TRBV11-2 and TRBJ1-1; D is perhaps TRBD1 (6 bases). V was trimmed by 5 bases and J by 2 bases, leaving 12 bases between them. The CDR3 has 14 residues. Germline V gene data show CDR1 as SGHAT and CDR2 as FQNNGV.

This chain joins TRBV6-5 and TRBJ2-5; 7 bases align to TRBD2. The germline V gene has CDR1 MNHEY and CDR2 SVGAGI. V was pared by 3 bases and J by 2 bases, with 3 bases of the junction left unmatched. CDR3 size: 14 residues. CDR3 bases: TGTGCCAGCAGTTATTTCGGGGGGCAAGAGACCCAGTACTTC. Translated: CASSYFGGQETQYF.

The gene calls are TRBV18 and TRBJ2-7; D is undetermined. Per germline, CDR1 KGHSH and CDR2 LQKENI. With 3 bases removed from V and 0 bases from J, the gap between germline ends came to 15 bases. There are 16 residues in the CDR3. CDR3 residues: CASSPARVGFSYEQYF. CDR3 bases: TGTGCCAGCTCACCGGCTCGGGTCGGCTTCTCCTACGAGCAGTACTTC.

Here the CDR3 DNA reads TGTGCCAGCAGCTTAGGGGTTAGCGGACGCACAGATACGCAGTATTTT. Its translation: CASSLGVSGRTDTQYF. The gene calls are TRBV11-2 and TRBJ2-3; possible D gene TRBD2, 6 bases. Per the germline V gene, CDR1 is SGHAT and CDR2 is FQNNGV. V was clipped by 1 base and J by 1 base, with 12 bases between them. CDR3 length: 16 amino acids.

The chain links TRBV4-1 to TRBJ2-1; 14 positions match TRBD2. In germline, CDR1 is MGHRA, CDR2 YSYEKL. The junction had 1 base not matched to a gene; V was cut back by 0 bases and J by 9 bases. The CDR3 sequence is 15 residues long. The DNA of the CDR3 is TGCGCCAGCAGCCAAGACGGACTAGCGGGGGGTGAGCAGTTCTTC. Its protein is CASSQDGLAGGEQFF.

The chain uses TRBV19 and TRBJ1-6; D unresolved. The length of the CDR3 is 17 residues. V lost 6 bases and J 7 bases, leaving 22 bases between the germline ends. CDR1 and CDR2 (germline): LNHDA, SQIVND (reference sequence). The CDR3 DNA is TGTGCCAGTAGCAGCAAGCGAGGGAGTACGCCAAATTCACCCCTCCACTTT. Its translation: CASSSKRGSTPNSPLHF.